A single sample is the source of the 5 T cell receptor beta chains below, sequenced in a study of CD8+CD57+ T cells in acquired aplastic anemia. The use of genomic DNA as template underpinned the TCR beta VDJ and CDR3 profiling. TCRdb fed the reads into MiXCR, producing one record per CDR3 protein. Of approximately 380,000 distinct CDR3 sequences listed, approximately 70% are singletons. The sample consisted of sorted CD4+, CD8+, or CD8+CD57+ T cells (not recorded which) from PBMCs. These receptors were collected from a human donor in good health, serving as a control.

This clonotype is a singleton in its sample. The chain combines TRBV7-2 with TRBJ2-1; D is ambiguous. The CDR3 covers 15 residues. The V gene lost 5 bases and the J gene lost 11 bases, with 22 bases spanning the gap. Germline-derived CDR1 and CDR2 are SGHTA and FQGNSA. CDR3 sequence reads: CASSIPASRETQQFF. CDR3 in DNA: TGTGCCAGCAGCATACCTGCGAGCAGAGAGACCCAGCAGTTCTTC.

The V and J genes are TRBV20-1 and TRBJ2-7; 7 nucleotides match TRBD2. Trimming removed 6 bases from V and 11 bases from J; junction bases left unmatched: 19. Looked up from germline, CDR1 is DFQATT and CDR2 is SNEGSKA (reference sequence). The length of the CDR3 is 14 residues. This chain's CDR3 is CSADTFRGDPDEYF. The CDR3 DNA sequence: TGCAGTGCCGACACTTTCCGGGGGGACCCGGATGAGTACTTC.

The J gene is TRBJ1-6, the V gene TRBV20-1; maybe TRBD1 (5 bases). CDR1 and CDR2 from the germline V gene are DFQATT and SNEGSKA (reference sequence). This CDR3 comprises 15 residues. V gave up 0 bases and J gave up 8 bases, with 14 bases separating them. This chain's CDR3 is CSARDLGTEDSPLHF. CDR3 DNA sequence: TGCAGTGCTAGAGATCTGGGGACTGAAGATTCACCCCTCCACTTT.

This rearrangement joins TRBV5-4 to TRBJ1-6; possibly TRBD1 for D (6 bases). The CDR3 is 17 amino acids. The germline V gene has CDR1 SGHNT and CDR2 YYREEE (reference sequence). V gave up 5 bases and J gave up 9 bases, with 24 bases separating them. Here the CDR3 reads CASSVTLQGIHSSPLHF. The CDR3 DNA reads TGTGCCAGCAGTGTCACCCTCCAGGGGATCCACTCTTCACCCCTCCACTTT.

This clonotype was recorded once. This chain links TRBV5-1 with TRBJ1-6; 7 bases fit TRBD1. V gave up 3 bases and J gave up 9 bases; unmatched junction bases: 9. Germline-derived CDR1 and CDR2 are SGHRS and YFSETQ. CDR3 size: 15 residues. CDR3 coding DNA: TGCGCCAGCAGCTCGACAGGGATGAACACTTCACCCCTCCACTTT. Translated: CASSSTGMNTSPLHF.